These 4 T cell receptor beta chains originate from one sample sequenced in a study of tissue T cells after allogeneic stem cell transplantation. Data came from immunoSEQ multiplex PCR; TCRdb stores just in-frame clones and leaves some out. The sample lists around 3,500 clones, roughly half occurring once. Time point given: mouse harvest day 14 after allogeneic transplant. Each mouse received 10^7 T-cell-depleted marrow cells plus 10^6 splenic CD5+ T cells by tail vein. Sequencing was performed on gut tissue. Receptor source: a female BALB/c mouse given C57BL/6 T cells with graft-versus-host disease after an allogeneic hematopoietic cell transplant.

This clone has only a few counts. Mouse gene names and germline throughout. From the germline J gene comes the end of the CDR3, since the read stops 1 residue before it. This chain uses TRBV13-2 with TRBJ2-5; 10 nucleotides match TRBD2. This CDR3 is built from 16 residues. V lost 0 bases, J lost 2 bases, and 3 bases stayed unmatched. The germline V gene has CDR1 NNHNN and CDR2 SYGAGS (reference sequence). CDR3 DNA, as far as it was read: TGTGCCAGCGGTGATGCCTGGGGGGGCGCCCAAGACACCCAGTAC. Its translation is CASGDAWGGAQDTQY. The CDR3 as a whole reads CASGDAWGGAQDTQYF.

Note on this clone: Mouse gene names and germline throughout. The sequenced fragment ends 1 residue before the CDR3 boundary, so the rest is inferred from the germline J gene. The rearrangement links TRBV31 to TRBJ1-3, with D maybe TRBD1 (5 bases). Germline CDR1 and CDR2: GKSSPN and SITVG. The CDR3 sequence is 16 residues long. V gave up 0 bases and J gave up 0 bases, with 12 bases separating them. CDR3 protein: CAWSLGGANSGNTLYF. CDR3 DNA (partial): TGTGCCTGGAGTCTAGGTGGGGCGAATTCTGGAAATACGCTCTAT.

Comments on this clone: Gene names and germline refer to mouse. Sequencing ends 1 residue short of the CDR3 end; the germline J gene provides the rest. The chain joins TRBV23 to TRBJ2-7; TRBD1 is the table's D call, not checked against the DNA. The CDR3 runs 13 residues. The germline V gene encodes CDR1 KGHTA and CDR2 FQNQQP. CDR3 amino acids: CSSSPQGAREQYF. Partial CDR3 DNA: TGCTCCAGCAGTCCACAGGGGGCGCGTGAACAGTAC.

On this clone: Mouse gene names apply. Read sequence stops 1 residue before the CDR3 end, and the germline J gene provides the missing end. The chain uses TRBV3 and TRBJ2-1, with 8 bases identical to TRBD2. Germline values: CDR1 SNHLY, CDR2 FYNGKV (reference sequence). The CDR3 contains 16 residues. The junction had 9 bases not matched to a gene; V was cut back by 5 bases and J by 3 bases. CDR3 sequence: CASSRRWGGVYAEQFF. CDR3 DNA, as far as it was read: TGTGCCAGCAGCCGCAGATGGGGGGGGGTCTATGCTGAGCAGTTC.